The entry that follows covers one T cell receptor beta chain sequence. Its matching antigen is unknown. TCRdb's copy holds only in-frame clones and misses some; the assay was immunoSEQ multiplex PCR. The table lists approximately 35,000 clones, around four fifths of them singletons. The sample originates from a study of chemoradiotherapy in HPV16-positive cancers. Study observations and caveats: Candidate HPV-specific clones and E7-related TCR motifs grew in tumor during treatment. HPV-specific T cells were functionally defined from only two HPV16-positive patients.

Trimming took 4 bases from V and 10 from J, leaving 17 bases between them. Germline V gives CDR1 LGHNA, CDR2 YSLEER. CDR3 size: 14 residues. V gene TRBV4-3 combines with J gene TRBJ2-1, with D uncertain. The starting material was blood, obtained from a patient who underwent chemoradiotherapy. The TCR comes from a human donor with HPV-associated anogenital cancer. The CDR3 DNA sequence: TGCGCCAGCAGCCTATTTGCCCCGGCGAGCGAGCAGTTCTTC. It yields the protein CASSLFAPASEQFF.